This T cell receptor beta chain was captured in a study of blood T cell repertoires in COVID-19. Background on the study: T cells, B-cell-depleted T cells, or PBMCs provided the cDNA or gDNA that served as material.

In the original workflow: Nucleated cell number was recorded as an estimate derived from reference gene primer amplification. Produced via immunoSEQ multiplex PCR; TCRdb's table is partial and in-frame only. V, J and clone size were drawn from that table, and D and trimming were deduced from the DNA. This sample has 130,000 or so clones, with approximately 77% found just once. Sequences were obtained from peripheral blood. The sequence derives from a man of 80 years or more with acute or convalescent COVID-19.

This CDR3 reads CASSIGGTDSPLHF. CDR3 sequence (DNA): TGTGCCAGTAGTATTGGGGGGACGGATTCACCCCTCCACTTT. The chain carries TRBV19 and TRBJ1-6; tentatively, D is TRBD1 (5 bases). Germline lookup yields CDR1 LNHDA and CDR2 SQIVND (reference sequence). CDR3 length equals 14 residues. V was clipped by 3 bases and J by 8 bases, with 11 bases between them.